This TCR beta chain derives from a study of blood T cell repertoires in COVID-19. The repertoire was sequenced with immunoSEQ multiplex PCR; TCRdb's copy has only in-frame clones and lacks some. Among some 56,000 clones listed, 70% to 85% were seen once. Seattle-derived patients entered the study during active infection and were followed longitudinally. CDR1 and CDR2 (germline): SGDLS, YYNGEE. With V trimmed by 1 base and J by 4 bases, 10 bases remained unmatched. The CDR3 loop spans 16 amino acids. The source material was peripheral blood. The sequence derives from a man older than 75 with COVID-19, enrolled during active disease. This rearrangement joins TRBV9 to TRBJ2-5; 7 nucleotides match TRBD2. The CDR3 reads CASSVSPGGGGETQYF. The CDR3 DNA reads TGTGCCAGCAGCGTATCACCCGGCGGGGGTGGAGAGACCCAGTACTTC.